This TCR beta chain comes out of a study of PD-1 blockade in classical Hodgkin lymphoma (dated by TCRdb to the early 2020s). A note on the overall study: Nivolumab dosing was 3 mg/kg intravenously every 2 weeks, continuing until either disease progression or unacceptable toxicity. A peripheral blood immune signature of response to PD-1 blockade in classical Hodgkin lymphoma was defined using TCR beta sequencing and CyTOF. Beyond this particular receptor, the publication reports: Lower diversity was observed in patients in whom nivolumab was started less than 1 year after ASCT, and these patients were excluded from later analyses so that confounding by immune reconstitution would be avoided. Only a single clinical trial cohort was studied, and what caused the repertoire differences, possibly disease activity or prior therapy, remained undefined. A significant rise by C4D1 was seen in CD4+ but not CD8+ TCR diversity (p=0.0027 vs p=0.16), with the rise being most apparent in complete responders (p=0.02). Trial patients achieving complete response had baseline diversity similar to newly diagnosed patients, whereas partial responders and progressors had significantly lower diversity. Baseline TCR diversity was reported to be lower in newly diagnosed patients than in healthy donors and to be lower still in relapsed/refractory patients.

The Qiagen DNeasy kit was used to extract genomic DNA both from unsorted PBMCs and from the negatively selected CD4+ and CD8+ fractions. Amplification of TCR beta CDR3 regions was done by immunoSEQ multiplex PCR with primers that anneal to V and J segments. A synthetic immune receptor repertoire was used to minimize amplification bias, and any residual bias was removed computationally once sequencing was done. The authors' analysis ran thus. Repertoire diversity was quantified as the Shannon entropy index using custom Python scripts. Unsorted, CD4+ and CD8+ repertoires were analyzed separately, except in combined analyses where CD4+ and CD8+ sequences were merged in silico. A clone was considered expanded if an increase in frequency of at least 2-fold after treatment relative to C1D1 was found, and a pseudocount of 0.5 was applied to clones undetected at baseline. Singleton clones were defined as clones with 0 or 1 copy at C1D1, and non-singleton clones were defined as clones with 2 or more copies. By matching protein sequences in sorted samples from the same patient, clones expanded in unsorted samples were annotated as CD4+, CD8+ or unknown. Diversity changes from C1D1 to C4D1 were tested in paired samples using Wilcoxon tests. Entries here come from immuneACCESS through TCRdb and include only in-frame sequences with V and J called. Some clones fail to appear in such tables; in the studies checked, an unresolved V gene covers under half of the shortfall, and the cause of the remainder is unknown. The DNA gave D and trimming, while V, J and clone size come from that table. The sample table contains tens of thousands of clones; only one count was recorded for roughly 89% of them. The ten largest clones take up about 10% of the sample.

Taken with the paper, the label for time point translates to: cycle 2 day 1 (C2D1) of nivolumab. Every trial patient had relapsed after autologous stem cell transplantation, and cohorts A, B and C differed in prior brentuximab vedotin exposure. The trial cohort comprised some 60 patients with relapsed/refractory classical Hodgkin lymphoma whose best overall responses were complete response, partial response or progressive disease. Trial patients were treated with single-agent nivolumab in the multi-cohort phase II CheckMate 205 trial. An independent review committee assessed best overall response using the 2007 International Working Group response criteria. Trial PBMCs were collected just before the start of nivolumab (C1D1) and during therapy at cycle 2 day 1 and cycle 4 day 1. After peripheral blood was drawn into 8 mL Vacutainer Cell Preparation Tubes, PBMCs were isolated by centrifugation and then cryopreserved.

The germline V gene gives CDR1 as SGHTA and CDR2 as FQGNSA. V is cut back by 2 bases and J by 2 bases, with 6 bases in the junction unmatched. There are 16 amino acids in the CDR3, from cysteine to phenylalanine inclusive. Solely the CDR3 DNA is kept, with 48 bases framed from the first base. In its sample, this clone was seen a few times. The clone's antigen remains unknown. Per-base qualities were not stored, and no clone one base away is much larger. Sample: peripheral blood mononuclear cells (PBMCs), taken before the second cycle of nivolumab. The rearrangement combines TRBV7-2 with TRBJ2-7; a stretch of 10 junction bases matches TRBD2. This sequence originates from a human donor with classical Hodgkin lymphoma. The CDR3 corresponds to CASSLSGLATTYEQYF. The nucleotide sequence reads TGTGCCAGCAGCTTATCGGGACTAGCGACTACCTACGAGCAGTACTTC.